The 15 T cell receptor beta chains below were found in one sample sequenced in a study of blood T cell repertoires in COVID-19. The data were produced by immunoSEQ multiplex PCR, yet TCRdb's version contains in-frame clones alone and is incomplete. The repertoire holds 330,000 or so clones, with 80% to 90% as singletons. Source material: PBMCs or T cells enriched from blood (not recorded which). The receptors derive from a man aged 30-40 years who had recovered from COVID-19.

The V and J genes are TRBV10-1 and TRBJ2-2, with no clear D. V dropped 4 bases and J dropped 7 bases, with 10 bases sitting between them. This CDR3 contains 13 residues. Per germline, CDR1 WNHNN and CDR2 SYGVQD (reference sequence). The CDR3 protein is CASSAVSLGELFF. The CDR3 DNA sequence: TGCGCCAGCAGTGCAGTATCCCTCGGGGAGCTGTTTTTT.

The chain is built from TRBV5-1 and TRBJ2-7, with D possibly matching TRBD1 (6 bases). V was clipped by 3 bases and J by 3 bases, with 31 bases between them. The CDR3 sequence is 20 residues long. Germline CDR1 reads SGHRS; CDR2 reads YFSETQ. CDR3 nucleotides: TGCGCCAGCAGCTCGGAGTCCCCCGCACTAACAGGGAAGGGGTTCTACGAGCAGTACTTC. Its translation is CASSSESPALTGKGFYEQYF. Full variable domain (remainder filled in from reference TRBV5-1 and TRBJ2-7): KAGVTQTPRYLIKTRGQQVTLSCSPISGHRSVSWYQQTPGQGLQFLFEYFSETQRNKGNFPGRFSGRQFSNSRSEMNVSTLELGDSALYLCASSSESPALTGKGFYEQYFGPGTRLTVT.

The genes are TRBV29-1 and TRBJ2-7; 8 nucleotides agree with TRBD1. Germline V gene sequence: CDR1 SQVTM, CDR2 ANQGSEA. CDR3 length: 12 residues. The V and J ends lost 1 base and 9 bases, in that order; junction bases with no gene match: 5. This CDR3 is CSVEGQGARQYF. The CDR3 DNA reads TGCAGCGTTGAAGGGCAGGGGGCCAGGCAGTACTTC.

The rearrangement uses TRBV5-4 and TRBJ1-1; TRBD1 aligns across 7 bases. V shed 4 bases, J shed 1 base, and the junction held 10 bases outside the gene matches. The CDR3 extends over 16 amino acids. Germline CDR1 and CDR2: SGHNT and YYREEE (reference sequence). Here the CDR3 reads CASSEEGARGNTEAFF. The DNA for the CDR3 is TGTGCCAGCAGCGAGGAGGGGGCGCGAGGGAACACTGAAGCTTTCTTT.

The DNA of the CDR3 is TGTGCCAGCAGCTGGACCAGACAGGGTTATCGAGAGACCCAGTACTTC. Translation gives CASSWTRQGYRETQYF. V is TRBV7-9 and J is TRBJ2-5; 7 bases are a match to TRBD1. The CDR3 has 16 amino acids. Unmatched junction bases numbered 12, after V lost 4 bases and J lost 4 bases. Germline-derived CDR1 and CDR2 are SEHNR and FQNEAQ (reference sequence).

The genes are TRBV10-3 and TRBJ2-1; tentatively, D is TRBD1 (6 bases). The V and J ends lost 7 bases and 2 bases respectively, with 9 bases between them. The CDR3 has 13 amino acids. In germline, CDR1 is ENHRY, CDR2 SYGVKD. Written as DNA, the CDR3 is TGTGCCATCAACGGACAGCCCTACAATGAGCAGTTCTTC. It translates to CAINGQPYNEQFF.

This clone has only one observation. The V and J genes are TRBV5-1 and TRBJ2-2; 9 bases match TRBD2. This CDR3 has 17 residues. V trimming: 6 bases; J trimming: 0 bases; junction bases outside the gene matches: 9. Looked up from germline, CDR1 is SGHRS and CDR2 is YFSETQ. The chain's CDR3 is CASTLDSGGPNTGELFF. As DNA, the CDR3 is TGCGCCAGCACACTGGATAGCGGGGGACCGAACACCGGGGAGCTGTTTTTT.

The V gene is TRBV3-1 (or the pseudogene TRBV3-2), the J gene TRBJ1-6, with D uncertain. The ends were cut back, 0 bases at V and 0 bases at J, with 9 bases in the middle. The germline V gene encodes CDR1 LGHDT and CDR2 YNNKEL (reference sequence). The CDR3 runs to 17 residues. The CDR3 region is CASSQEAASSYNSPLHF. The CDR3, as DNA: TGTGCCAGCAGCCAAGAGGCCGCTAGCTCCTATAATTCACCCCTCCACTTT.

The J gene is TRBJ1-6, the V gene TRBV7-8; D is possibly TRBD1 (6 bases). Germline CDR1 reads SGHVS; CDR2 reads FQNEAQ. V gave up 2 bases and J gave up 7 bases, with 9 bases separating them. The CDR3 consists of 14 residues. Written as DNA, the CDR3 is TGTGCCAGCAGCTTATCAGGGGCCAATTCACCCCTCCACTTT. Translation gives CASSLSGANSPLHF.

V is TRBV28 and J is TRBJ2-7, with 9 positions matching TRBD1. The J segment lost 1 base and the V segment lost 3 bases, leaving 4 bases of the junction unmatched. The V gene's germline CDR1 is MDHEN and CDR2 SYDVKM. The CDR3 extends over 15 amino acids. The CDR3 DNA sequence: TGTGCCAGCAGTTTGGTCGGGACAGGGTCCTACGAGCAGTACTTC. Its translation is CASSLVGTGSYEQYF.

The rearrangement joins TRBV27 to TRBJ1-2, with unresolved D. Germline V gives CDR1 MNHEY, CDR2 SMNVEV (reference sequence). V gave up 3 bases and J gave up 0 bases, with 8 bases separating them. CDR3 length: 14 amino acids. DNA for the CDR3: TGTGCCAGCAGTTTTTCAGGCTCTAACTATGGCTACACCTTC. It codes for CASSFSGSNYGYTF.

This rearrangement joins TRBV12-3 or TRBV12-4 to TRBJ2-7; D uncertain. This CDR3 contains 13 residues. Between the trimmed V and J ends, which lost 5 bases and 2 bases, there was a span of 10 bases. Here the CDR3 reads CASSPQITYEQYF. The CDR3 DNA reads TGTGCCAGCAGTCCACAGATAACCTACGAGCAGTACTTC.

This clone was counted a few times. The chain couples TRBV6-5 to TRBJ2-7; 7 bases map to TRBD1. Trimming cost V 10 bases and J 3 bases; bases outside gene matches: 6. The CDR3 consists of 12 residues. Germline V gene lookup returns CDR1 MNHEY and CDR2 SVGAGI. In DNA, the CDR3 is TGTGCCACTGCGGACAGGTTCTACGAGCAGTACTTC. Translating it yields CATADRFYEQYF.

In DNA, the CDR3 is TGTGCCAGCAGCCAAGATTTTCGTGGGAGGGGGGGTGAGCAGTTCTTC. It yields the protein CASSQDFRGRGGEQFF. The J gene is TRBJ2-1, the V gene TRBV4-2; TRBD2 might be the D (7 bases). Trimming took 0 bases from V and 9 from J, leaving 18 bases between them. Per germline, CDR1 LGHNA and CDR2 YNFKEQ. The CDR3 has 16 amino acids.

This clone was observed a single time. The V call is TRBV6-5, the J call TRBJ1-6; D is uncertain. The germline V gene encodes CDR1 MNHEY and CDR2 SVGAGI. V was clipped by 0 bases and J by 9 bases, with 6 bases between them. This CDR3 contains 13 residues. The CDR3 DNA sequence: TGTGCCAGCAGTTACTCAGCCCCTTCACCCCTCCACTTT. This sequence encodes CASSYSAPSPLHF.